The 22 T cell receptor beta chains in this list originate from one sample, sequenced in a study of blood T cells in healthy people across ages. Together with a sample-barcoded 5' primer, a J-beta primer mix was included in a second PCR lasting about 6 to 11 cycles. TCRdb independently ran MiXCR on the 5' RACE reads; one entry per CDR3 protein. The top ten hold approximately 15% of the sample, which has roughly 700,000 distinct CDR3 sequences, about 34% seen once. The sequenced sample consisted of blood. The source of these receptors is a woman older than 75 in good health.

There are many counts of this clonotype. The V call is TRBV12-3 or TRBV12-4, the J call TRBJ2-6; possibly TRBD1 for D (7 bases). Trimming took 7 bases from V and 1 from J, leaving 26 bases between them. The CDR3 is 20 amino acids. CDR3 DNA: TGTGCCAGCATCTTGAGCCCTCGCAGGGGGGCATTTTCTGGGGCCAACGTCCTGACTTTC. Its protein is CASILSPRRGAFSGANVLTF.

The V gene is TRBV27, the J gene TRBJ2-5, with D maybe TRBD1 (6 bases). The J call may be incorrect, as the DNA end agrees better with TRBJ2-7. The germline V gene encodes CDR1 MNHEY and CDR2 SMNVEV (reference sequence). The CDR3 is 17 amino acids. This chain's CDR3 is CASSLASGVRKMYEQYF. The CDR3 nucleotides are TGTGCCAGCAGTTTGGCTTCAGGGGTGAGAAAGATGTACGAGCAGTACTTC.

A few counts support this clonotype. At one boundary the junction diverges from the germline segment, which might be a read error. This chain links TRBV10-3 with TRBJ2-2; 7 nucleotides agree with TRBD2. Germline V gene lookup returns CDR1 ENHRY and CDR2 SYGVKD. CDR3 size: 12 residues. The CDR3 DNA is TGTGCCATCAGGCGACTAGCTGGGGAGCGGTTTTTT. This sequence encodes CAIRRLAGERFF.

This clonotype showed up many times. The gene calls are TRBV20-1 and TRBJ2-7, with a tentative D call TRBD1 (6 bases). Germline V gene sequence: CDR1 DFQATT, CDR2 SNEGSKA (reference sequence). There are 12 residues in the CDR3. Trimming took 5 bases from V and 3 from J, leaving 11 bases between them. In DNA form, the CDR3 reads TGCAGTGCTTTCACGGGACACTACGAGCAGTACTTC. It codes for CSAFTGHYEQYF.

This clonotype was observed at least ten times. The CDR3 nucleotides read TGTGCCAGCAGCACTGACCGGGACAGGGGGTTAACAACTAATGAAAAACTGTTTTTT. Translating gives CASSTDRDRGLTTNEKLFF. The rearrangement joins TRBV11-2 to TRBJ1-4; 11 positions match TRBD1. The CDR3 contains 19 residues. J gave up 0 bases and V 5 bases, and 11 bases lay outside the gene matches. CDR1 and CDR2 from the germline V gene are SGHAT and FQNNGV.

In its sample, this clonotype was seen many times. The rearrangement links TRBV2 to TRBJ1-2, with D possibly matching TRBD1 (5 bases). Germline lookup yields CDR1 SNHLY and CDR2 FYNNEI. Trimming removed 5 bases at V and 2 bases at J, with 12 bases between. The length of the CDR3 is 14 residues. The CDR3 spells CASSFPTDNYGYTF. In nucleotides, the CDR3 is TGTGCCAGCAGTTTCCCGACAGACAACTATGGCTACACCTTC.

This clonotype showed up many times. The chain couples TRBV12-3 or TRBV12-4 to TRBJ2-1; 8 nucleotides match TRBD1. The CDR3 totals 13 residues. The J segment lost 6 bases and the V segment lost 7 bases, leaving 5 bases of the junction unmatched. The CDR3 DNA follows: TGTGCCAGCAAATTCGGACAGGGCAATGAGCAGTTCTTC. The encoded protein is CASKFGQGNEQFF.

The J gene is TRBJ1-2, the V gene TRBV24-1, with TRBD1 identical over 8 bases. Germline V gives CDR1 KGHDR, CDR2 SFDVKD. The V segment lost 7 bases and the J segment 4 bases; nucleotides outside the gene matches: 7. This CDR3 is built from 14 residues. DNA for the CDR3: TGTGCCACCAGGGATACGGACAGGGTCTATGGCTACACCTTC. Protein: CATRDTDRVYGYTF.

This clonotype came up a few times. The J gene is TRBJ1-5, the V gene TRBV5-1; maybe TRBD1 (6 bases). The CDR3 totals 14 residues. Germline assignment: CDR1 SGHRS and CDR2 YFSETQ. Trimming took off 4 bases at V and 6 bases at J, with 14 bases between the two ends. CDR3 bases: TGCGCCAGCAGCCCCAGGGGAACGGGTCAGCCCCAGCATTTT. This encodes CASSPRGTGQPQHF.

The chain employs TRBV2 and TRBJ2-1; D might be TRBD1 or TRBD2, each matching 5 bases. The V gene lost 4 bases and the J gene lost 0 bases, with 10 bases spanning the gap. The CDR3 consists of 15 residues. Germline V gene sequence: CDR1 SNHLY, CDR2 FYNNEI. This chain's CDR3 is CASSAQGPSYNEQFF. CDR3 sequence (DNA): TGTGCCAGCAGTGCTCAGGGACCCTCCTACAATGAGCAGTTCTTC. The entire variable domain, with the rest obtained from reference TRBV2 and TRBJ2-1, is as follows: EPEVTQTPSHQVTQMGQEVILRCVPISNHLYFYWYRQILGQKVEFLVSFYNNEISEKSEIFDDQFSVERPDGSNFTLKIRSTKLEDSAMYFCASSAQGPSYNEQFFGPGTRLTVL.

About this clonotype: A much larger clone differs from this one at a single base, so this may be a read error. The genes are TRBV13 and TRBJ2-7; D not certain. The CDR3 sequence is 13 residues long. Germline loops: CDR1 PRHDT, CDR2 FYEKMQ (reference sequence). V was clipped by 6 bases and J by 3 bases, with 12 bases between them. The CDR3 loop is CASRHTASYEQYF. CDR3 in DNA: TGTGCCAGCAGGCATACCGCAAGCTACGAGCAGTACTTC.

For this clonotype: This could be a read error, since a much larger clone is one nucleotide away. This sequence joins TRBV28 and TRBJ2-4; 7 nucleotides line up with TRBD1. In germline, CDR1 is MDHEN, CDR2 SYDVKM. The CDR3 covers 16 residues. The DNA of the CDR3 is TGTGCCAACAGTTTCCCGGGACAGAGGGCTGCAAACATTCAGTACTTC. Its protein product is CANSFPGQRAANIQYF.

This clonotype has only a few counts. The gene calls are TRBV5-1 and TRBJ2-1; D perhaps matches TRBD2 (6 bases). This CDR3 comprises 14 residues. V was cut by 3 bases and J by 6 bases, with 13 bases left in between. Germline values: CDR1 SGHRS, CDR2 YFSETQ. The CDR3 here is CASSSGLNLNEQFF. The CDR3 nucleotides read TGCGCCAGCAGCTCGGGACTGAACCTCAATGAGCAGTTCTTC.

For this clonotype: Since no conserved phenylalanine or tryptophan closes the CDR3, a read error is the likely cause. This chain links TRBV5-1 with TRBJ2-2; TRBD1 matches at 7 bases. This CDR3 has 17 amino acids. Germline trimming cut 0 bases from V and 0 bases from J; bases unmatched to any gene: 5. Germline-derived CDR1 and CDR2 are SGHRS and YFSETQ. The CDR3 DNA is TGCGCCAGCAGCTTGGTCGGACAGGCAGCGAACACCGGGGAGCTGTTTGTT. It codes for CASSLVGQAANTGELFV.

This clonotype was picked up many times. V and J are TRBV15 and TRBJ2-3; D gene ambiguous. The V end lost 0 bases, the J end lost 6 bases, and 10 bases lay between the germline ends. This CDR3 comprises 14 residues. Germline V gene data show CDR1 as LNHNV and CDR2 as YYDKDF (reference sequence). The CDR3, as DNA: TGTGCCACCAGCAGAGATACGATCGGGGATACGCAGTATTTT. It encodes CATSRDTIGDTQYF.

This clonotype was picked up a small number of times. The chain uses TRBV19 and TRBJ1-5, with 9 bases that match TRBD1. This CDR3 region has 17 residues. V gave up 4 bases and J gave up 4 bases; unmatched junction bases: 11. Germline CDR1 reads LNHDA; CDR2 reads SQIVND (reference sequence). CDR3 sequence (DNA): TGTGCCAGTAGTACTTGGCGGGACAGGGTCGGGAATCAGCCCCAGCATTTT. Translated: CASSTWRDRVGNQPQHF.

About this clonotype itself: A junction boundary mismatches the germline segment, possibly from a read error. V usage is TRBV5-1 and J usage is TRBJ2-3, with unresolved D. CDR1 SGHRS and CDR2 YFSETQ come from the germline V gene. CDR3 length: 14 residues. The CDR3 sequence is CASGLVGYTDTQYF. CDR3 nucleotide sequence: TGCGCCAGCGGCTTGGTGGGCTACACAGATACGCAGTATTTT. Full variable domain (rest looked up from reference TRBV5-1 and TRBJ2-3): KAGVTQTPRYLIKTRGQQVTLSCSPISGHRSVSWYQQTPGQGLQFLFEYFSETQRNKGNFPGRFSGRQFSNSRSEMNVSTLELGDSALYLCASGLVGYTDTQYFGPGTRLTVL.

With respect to this clonotype: Compared with germline, one end of the junction differs, possibly owing to a read error. The chain is built from TRBV9 and TRBJ1-2; TRBD1 matches 10 bases. Germline V gene lookup returns CDR1 SGDLS and CDR2 YYNGEE. The CDR3 is made up of 14 amino acids. The CDR3 loop is CANSVARDRGGYTF. In DNA form, the CDR3 reads TGTGCCAACAGCGTAGCCCGGGACAGGGGTGGCTACACCTTC.

This rearrangement joins TRBV7-9 to TRBJ2-1, with D tentatively TRBD1 (6 bases). CDR3 length: 14 amino acids. V was trimmed by 5 bases and J by 13 bases, leaving 21 bases between them. From germline, CDR1 is SEHNR and CDR2 FQNEAQ (reference sequence). CDR3 in amino acids: CASSQMDSQETQFF. CDR3 coding DNA: TGTGCCAGCAGCCAAATGGACAGTCAAGAGACCCAGTTCTTC. Full variable domain (remainder filled in from reference TRBV7-9 and TRBJ2-1): DTGVSQNPRHKITKRGQNVTFRCDPISEHNRLYWYRQTLGQGPEFLTYFQNEAQLEKSRLLSDRFSAERPKGSFSTLEIQRTEQGDSAMYLCASSQMDSQETQFFGPGTRLTVL.

This clonotype was seen only a few times. At one boundary the junction diverges from the germline segment, which might be a read error. The chain couples TRBV7-7 to TRBJ1-1; 9 nucleotides match TRBD1. The CDR3 is 17 residues long. Germline V gives CDR1 SSHAT, CDR2 FNYEAQ (reference sequence). The CDR3 spells CASSLETGQGMNTEAFF. DNA for the CDR3: TGTGCTAGCAGCTTAGAAACGGGACAGGGAATGAACACTGAAGCTTTCTTT. Supplemented by reference TRBV7-7 and TRBJ1-1, the full variable domain reads GAGVSQSPRYKVTKRGQDVTLRCDPISSHATLYWYQQALGQGPEFLTYFNYEAQPDKSGLPSDRFSAERPEGSISTLTIQRTEQRDSAMYRCASSLETGQGMNTEAFFGQGTRLTVV.

As for this clonotype: Possible read error: a much larger clone is one base away. The chain uses TRBV4-1 and TRBJ2-7, with TRBD1 identical over 8 bases. The closer fit of TRBJ2-5 to the DNA end suggests the J call may be wrong. The germline gives CDR1 MGHRA, CDR2 YSYEKL. The CDR3 is 16 amino acids. CDR3 sequence (DNA): TGCGCCAGCAGCCTGACCCTAGGGACAGGCCGGGAGACCCAGTACTTC. This encodes CASSLTLGTGRETQYF.

This clonotype showed up many times. The CDR3 DNA follows: TGTGCCAGCATCCGGATGAACACTGAAGCTTTCTTT. This sequence encodes CASIRMNTEAFF. The chain employs TRBV6-1 and TRBJ1-1; D is ambiguous. Trimming took off 7 bases at V and 0 bases at J, with 6 bases between the two ends. Per germline, CDR1 MNHNS and CDR2 SASEGT. This CDR3 is built from 12 residues.